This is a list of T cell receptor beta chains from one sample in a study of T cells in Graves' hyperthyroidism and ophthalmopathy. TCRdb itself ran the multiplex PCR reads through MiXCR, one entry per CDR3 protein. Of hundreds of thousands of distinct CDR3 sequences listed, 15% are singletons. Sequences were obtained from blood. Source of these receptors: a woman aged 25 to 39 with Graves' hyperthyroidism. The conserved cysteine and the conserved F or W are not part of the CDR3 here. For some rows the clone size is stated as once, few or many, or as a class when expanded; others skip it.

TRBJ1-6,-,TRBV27,ASSRDRDGSPLH
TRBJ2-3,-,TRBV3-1,ASRKLSSGEATQY
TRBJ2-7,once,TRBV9,ASSVGQGASEQY
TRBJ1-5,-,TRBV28,ASSLSQGNQPQH
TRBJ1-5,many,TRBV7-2,ASSLEWGISVQH
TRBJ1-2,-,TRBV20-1,SAIPGVLSYGYT
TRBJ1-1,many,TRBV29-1,SVFRQGFGEAF
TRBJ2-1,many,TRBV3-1,ASSQLADPRNEQF
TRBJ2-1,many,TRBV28,ASSLVQGGYNEQF
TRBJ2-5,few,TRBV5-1,ASSLGQPKQETQY
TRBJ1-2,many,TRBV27,ASSTYRDSNYGYT
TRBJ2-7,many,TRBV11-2,ASSPGTSGIEQY
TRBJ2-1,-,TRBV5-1,ASSFRHFGDEQF
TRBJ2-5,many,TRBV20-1,SAKELSPSAKTQY
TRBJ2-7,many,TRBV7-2,ASSLDGTGQSVPSEQY
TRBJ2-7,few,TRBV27,ASTLAENTYEQY
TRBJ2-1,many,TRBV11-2,ASSLGLGLLEEQF
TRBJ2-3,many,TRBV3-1,ASSQVGSGTDTQY
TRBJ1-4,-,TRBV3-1,ASSPADNEKLF
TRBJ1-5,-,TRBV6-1,ASSGGQDNQPQH
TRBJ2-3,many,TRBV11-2,ASSEWGQKQITQY
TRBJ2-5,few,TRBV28,ASSLSPLLLGIRETQY
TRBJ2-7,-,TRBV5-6,ASSSRGGSSYEQY
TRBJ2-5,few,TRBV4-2,ASSQEYSAGRTQY
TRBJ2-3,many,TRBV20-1,SARDSSPGRAGVGDTQY
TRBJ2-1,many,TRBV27,ASSLTSRDEQF
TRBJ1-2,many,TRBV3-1,ASSTPHTFMTGNYGYT
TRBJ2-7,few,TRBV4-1,ASSQTGTETYEQY
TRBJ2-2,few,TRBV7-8,ASSPKTSWTGELF
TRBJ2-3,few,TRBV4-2,ASSQIRGGSTDTQY
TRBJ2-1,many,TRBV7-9,ASYQGLAGGNEQF
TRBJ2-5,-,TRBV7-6,ASSLGEVQETHY
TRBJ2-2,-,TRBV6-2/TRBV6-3,ASSSRLAGNPGELF
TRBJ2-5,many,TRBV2,ASSVGQETQY
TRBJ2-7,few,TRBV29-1,SVLASGYEQY
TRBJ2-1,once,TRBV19,ASMGGGSYNEQF
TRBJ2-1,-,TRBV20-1,SARDLAGGYNEQF
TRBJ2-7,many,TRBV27,ASSRQHRAGDNYEQY
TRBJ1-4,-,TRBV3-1,ASSQVDTTNEKLF
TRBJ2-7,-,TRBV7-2,ASSNRLYEQY
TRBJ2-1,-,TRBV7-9,ASSLFQGSSYNEQF
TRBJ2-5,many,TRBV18,ASSPPGQGVKTQY
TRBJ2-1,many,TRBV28,ASSSASLRTHNEQF
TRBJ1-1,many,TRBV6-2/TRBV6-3,ASSTTPGNTEAF
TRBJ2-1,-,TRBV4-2,ASSQASGAGANEQF
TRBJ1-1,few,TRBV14,ASSQDRSWTVHRLRNTEAF
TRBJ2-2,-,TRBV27,ASSLSFSNGELF
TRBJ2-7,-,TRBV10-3,AVSGTSGSYEQY
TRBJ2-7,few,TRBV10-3,AISEEGEVSYEQY
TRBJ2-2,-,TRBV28,ASRPGLASGELF
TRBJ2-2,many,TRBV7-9,ASTIWSGPGIGELF
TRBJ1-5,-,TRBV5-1,ASSATGGNQPQH
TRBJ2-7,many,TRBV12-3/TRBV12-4,ASSLLPSEYEQY
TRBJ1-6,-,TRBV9,ASSSGQVDNSPLH
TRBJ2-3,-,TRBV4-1,ASSQLPGGLAGAGNTDTQY
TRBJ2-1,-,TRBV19,ASSDATSGRGDEQF
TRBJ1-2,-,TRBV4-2,ASSQVNGGGVQENGYT